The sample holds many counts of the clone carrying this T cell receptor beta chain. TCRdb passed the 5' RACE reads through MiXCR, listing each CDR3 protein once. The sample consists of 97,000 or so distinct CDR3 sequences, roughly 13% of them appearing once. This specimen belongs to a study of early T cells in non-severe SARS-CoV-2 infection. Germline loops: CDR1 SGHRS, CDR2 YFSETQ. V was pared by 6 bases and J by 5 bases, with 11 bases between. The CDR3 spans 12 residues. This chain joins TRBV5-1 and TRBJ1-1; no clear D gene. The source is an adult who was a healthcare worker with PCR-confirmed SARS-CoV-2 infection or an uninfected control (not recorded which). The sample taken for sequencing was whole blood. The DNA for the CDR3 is TGCGCCAGCATGGCGCCGGGTACTGAAGCTTTCTTT. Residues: CASMAPGTEAFF. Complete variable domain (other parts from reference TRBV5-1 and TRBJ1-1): KAGVTQTPRYLIKTRGQQVTLSCSPISGHRSVSWYQQTPGQGLQFLFEYFSETQRNKGNFPGRFSGRQFSNSRSEMNVSTLELGDSALYLCASMAPGTEAFFGQGTRLTVV.